This TCR beta chain was captured in a study of shared clonotypes between healthy human individuals. Findings and caveats of the study: It was the non-shared clonotypes that had lower generation probabilities than clonotypes shared by all four donors.

As concerns this clone: Its matching antigen is unknown.

Assay: immunoSEQ multiplex PCR; the TCRdb copy retains only in-frame clones and omits some. The sample lists about 700,000 clones, about 74% seen once, with 1.5% to 2% in the top ten. The sequencing sample was made of memory CD4+ T cells sorted from blood. Subset denoted: CD45RA-negative fraction. The source is a woman aged 30 to 39 in good health.

CDR3 sequence (DNA): TGTGCCAGTAGTATGGTTCTAGCGGGAGGGGACGAGACCCAGTACTTC. It specifies CASSMVLAGGDETQYF. The chain employs TRBV19 and TRBJ2-5, with 12 bases aligning to TRBD2. CDR1 and CDR2 from the germline V gene are LNHDA and SQIVND (reference sequence). The V and J ends lost 3 bases and 5 bases, in that order; junction bases with no gene match: 7. This CDR3 contains 16 residues.